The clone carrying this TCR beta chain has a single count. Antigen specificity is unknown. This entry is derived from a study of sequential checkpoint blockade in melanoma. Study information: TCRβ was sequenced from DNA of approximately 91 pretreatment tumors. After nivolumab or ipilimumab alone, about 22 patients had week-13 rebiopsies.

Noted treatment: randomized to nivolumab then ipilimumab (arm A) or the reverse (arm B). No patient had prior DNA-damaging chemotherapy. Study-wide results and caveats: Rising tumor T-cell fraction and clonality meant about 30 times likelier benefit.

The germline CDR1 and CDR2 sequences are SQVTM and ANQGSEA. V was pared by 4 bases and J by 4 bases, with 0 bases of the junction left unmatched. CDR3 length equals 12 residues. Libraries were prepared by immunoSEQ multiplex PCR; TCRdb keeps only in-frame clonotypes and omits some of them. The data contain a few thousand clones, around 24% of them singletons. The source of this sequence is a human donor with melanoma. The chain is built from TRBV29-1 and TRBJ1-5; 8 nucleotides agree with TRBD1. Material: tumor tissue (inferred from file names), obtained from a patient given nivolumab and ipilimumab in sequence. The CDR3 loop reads CSVGTGNQPQHF. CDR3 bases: TGCAGCGTTGGGACAGGGAATCAGCCCCAGCATTTT.